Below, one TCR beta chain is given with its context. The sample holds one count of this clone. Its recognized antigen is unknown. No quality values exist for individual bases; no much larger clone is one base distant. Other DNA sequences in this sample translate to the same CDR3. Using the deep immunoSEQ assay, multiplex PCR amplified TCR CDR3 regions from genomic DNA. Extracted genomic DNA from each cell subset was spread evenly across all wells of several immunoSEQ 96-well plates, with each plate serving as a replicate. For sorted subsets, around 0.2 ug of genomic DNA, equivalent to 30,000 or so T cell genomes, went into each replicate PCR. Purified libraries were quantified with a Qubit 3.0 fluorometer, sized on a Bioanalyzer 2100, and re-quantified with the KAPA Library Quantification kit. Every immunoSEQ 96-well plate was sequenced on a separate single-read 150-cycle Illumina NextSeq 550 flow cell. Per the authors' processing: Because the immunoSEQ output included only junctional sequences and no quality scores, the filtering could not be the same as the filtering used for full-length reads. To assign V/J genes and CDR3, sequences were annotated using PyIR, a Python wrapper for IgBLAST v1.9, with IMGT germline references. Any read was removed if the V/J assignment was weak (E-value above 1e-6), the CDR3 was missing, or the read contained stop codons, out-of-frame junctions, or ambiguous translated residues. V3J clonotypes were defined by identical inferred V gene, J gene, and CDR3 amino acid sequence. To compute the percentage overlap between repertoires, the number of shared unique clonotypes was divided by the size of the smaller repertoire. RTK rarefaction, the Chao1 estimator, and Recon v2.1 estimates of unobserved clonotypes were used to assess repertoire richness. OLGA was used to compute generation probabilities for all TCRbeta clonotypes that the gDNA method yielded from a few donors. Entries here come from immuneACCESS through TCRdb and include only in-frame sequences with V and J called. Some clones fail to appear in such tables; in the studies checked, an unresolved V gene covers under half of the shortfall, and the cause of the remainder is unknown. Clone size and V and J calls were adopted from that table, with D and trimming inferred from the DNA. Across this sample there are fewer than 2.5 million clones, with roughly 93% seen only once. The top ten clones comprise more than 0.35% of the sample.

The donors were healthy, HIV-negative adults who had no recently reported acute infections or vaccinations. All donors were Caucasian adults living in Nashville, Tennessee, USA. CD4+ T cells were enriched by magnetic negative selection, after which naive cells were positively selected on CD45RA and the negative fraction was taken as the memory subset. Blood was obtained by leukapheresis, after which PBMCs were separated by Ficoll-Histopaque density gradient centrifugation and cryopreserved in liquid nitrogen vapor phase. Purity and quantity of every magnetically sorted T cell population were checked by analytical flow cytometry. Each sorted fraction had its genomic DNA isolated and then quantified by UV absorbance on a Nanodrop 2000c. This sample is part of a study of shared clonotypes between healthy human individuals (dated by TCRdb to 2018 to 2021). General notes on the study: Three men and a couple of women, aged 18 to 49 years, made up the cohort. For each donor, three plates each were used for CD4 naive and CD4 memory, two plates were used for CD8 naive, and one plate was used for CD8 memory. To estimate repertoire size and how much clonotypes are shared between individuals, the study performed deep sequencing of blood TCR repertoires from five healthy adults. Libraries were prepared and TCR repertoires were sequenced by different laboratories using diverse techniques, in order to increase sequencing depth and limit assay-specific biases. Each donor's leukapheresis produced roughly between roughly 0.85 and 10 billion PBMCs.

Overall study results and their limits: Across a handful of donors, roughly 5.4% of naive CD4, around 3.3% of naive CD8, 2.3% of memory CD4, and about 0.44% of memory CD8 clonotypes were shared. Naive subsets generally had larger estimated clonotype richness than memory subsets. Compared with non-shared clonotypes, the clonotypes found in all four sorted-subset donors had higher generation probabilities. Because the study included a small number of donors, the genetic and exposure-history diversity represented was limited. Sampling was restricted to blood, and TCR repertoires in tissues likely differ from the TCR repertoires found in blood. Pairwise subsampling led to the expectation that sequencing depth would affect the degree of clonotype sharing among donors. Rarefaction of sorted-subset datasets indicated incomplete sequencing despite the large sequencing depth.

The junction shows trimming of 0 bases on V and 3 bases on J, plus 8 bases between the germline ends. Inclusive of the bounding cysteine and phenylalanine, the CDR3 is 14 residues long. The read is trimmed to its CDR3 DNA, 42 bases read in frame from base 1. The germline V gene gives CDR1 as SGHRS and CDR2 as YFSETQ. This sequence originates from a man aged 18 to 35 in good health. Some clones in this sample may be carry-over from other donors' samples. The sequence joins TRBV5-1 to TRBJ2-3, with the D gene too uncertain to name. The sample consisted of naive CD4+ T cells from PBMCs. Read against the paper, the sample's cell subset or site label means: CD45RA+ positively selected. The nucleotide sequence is TGCGCCAGCAGCTTGGGGGAAGGGACAGATACGCAGTATTTT. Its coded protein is CASSLGEGTDTQYF.